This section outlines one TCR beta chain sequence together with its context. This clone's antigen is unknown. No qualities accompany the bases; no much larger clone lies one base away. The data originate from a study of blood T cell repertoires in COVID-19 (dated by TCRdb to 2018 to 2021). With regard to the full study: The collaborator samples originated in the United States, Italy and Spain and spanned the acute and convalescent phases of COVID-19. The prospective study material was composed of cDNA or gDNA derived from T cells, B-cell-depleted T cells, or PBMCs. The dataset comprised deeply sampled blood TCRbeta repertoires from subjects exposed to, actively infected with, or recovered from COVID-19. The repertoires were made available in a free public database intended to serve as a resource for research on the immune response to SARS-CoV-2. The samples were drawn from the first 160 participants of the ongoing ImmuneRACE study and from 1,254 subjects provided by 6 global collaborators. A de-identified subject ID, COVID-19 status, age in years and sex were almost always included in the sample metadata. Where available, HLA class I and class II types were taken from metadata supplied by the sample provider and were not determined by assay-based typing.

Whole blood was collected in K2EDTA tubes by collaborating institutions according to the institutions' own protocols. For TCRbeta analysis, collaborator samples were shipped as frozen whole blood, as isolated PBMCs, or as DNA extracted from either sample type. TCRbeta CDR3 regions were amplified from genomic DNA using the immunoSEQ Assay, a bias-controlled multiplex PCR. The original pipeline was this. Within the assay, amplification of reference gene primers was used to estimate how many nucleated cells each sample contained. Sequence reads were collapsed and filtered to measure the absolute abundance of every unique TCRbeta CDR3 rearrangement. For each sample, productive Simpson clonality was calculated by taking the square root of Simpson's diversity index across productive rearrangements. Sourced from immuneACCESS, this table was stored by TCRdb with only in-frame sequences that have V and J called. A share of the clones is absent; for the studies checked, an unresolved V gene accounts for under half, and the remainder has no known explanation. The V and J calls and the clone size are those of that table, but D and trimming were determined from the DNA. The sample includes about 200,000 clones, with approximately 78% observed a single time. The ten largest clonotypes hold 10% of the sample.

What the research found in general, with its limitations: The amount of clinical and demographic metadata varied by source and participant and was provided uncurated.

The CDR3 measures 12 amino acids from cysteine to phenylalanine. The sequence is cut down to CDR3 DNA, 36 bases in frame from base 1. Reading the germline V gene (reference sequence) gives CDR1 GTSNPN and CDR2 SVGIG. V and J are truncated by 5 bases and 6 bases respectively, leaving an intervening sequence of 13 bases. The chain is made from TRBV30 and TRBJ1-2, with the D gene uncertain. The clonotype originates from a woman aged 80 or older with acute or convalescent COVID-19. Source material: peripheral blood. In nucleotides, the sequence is TGTGCCTGGTTAGGTTTCGGGGATGGCTACACCTTC. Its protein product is CAWLGFGDGYTF.